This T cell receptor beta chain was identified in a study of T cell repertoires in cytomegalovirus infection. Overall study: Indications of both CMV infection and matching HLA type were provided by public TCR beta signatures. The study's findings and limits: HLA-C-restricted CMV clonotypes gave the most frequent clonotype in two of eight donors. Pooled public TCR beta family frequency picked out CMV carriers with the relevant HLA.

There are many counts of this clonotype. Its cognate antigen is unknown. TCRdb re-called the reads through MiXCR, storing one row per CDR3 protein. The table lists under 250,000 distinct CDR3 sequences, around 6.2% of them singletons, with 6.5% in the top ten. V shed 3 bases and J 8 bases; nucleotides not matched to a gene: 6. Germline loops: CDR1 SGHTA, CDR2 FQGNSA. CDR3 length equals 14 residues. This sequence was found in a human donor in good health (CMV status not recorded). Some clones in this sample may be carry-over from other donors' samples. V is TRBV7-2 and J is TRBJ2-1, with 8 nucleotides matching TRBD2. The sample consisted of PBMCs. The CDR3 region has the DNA TGTGCCAGCAGCTTGGCCGGGGGGGTAGATGAGCAGTTCTTC. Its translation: CASSLAGGVDEQFF.